This T cell receptor (beta chain) was identified during a study of blood T cell repertoires in COVID-19. Study-level background: The samples span acute and convalescent COVID-19 from the United States, Italy and Spain. T cells, B-cell-depleted T cells, or PBMCs supplied cDNA or gDNA.

Per the authors' pipeline: From reference gene primer amplification, estimates of nucleated cell counts were derived. Profiling relied on immunoSEQ multiplex PCR, and the TCRdb table lists in-frame clones only, not all of them. That table supplies the V and J calls and clone size; D and trimming were determined from the DNA. Of under 250,000 clones listed, about 78% are singletons. This CDR3 spans 15 amino acids. V was pared by 6 bases and J by 7 bases, with 16 bases between. Germline-derived CDR1 and CDR2 are MNHEY and SVGAGI. This sequence joins TRBV6-5 and TRBJ1-6, with D possibly matching TRBD1 (5 bases). Sequenced material: peripheral blood. The TCR was taken from an older woman with acute or convalescent COVID-19. CDR3 region: CASRLGAAENSPLHF. CDR3 DNA: TGTGCCAGCAGGCTAGGGGCGGCGGAAAATTCACCCCTCCACTTT.